This is a list of T cell receptor beta chains from one sample in a study of graft-versus-host responses after intestinal transplantation. Method: immunoSEQ multiplex PCR; TCRdb's copy keeps in-frame clones and lacks some. Found here are about 98,000 clones, around 88% of them singletons; the top ten hold around 1.4%. The sample consisted of PBMCs, taken 255 days after intestinal transplant. Source of these receptors: a human patient who received an intestinal transplant, so some T cells may come from the graft donor. Both conserved end residues are part of each CDR3. Fields, in order: CDR3 DNA, CDR3 protein, D gene, clone size, J gene, V gene. The D gene is left open where the match is weak. Size tells how often a clone was seen (once, few, many) or the class of an expanded clone, and some rows leave it out.

TGTGCCAGCAGCTTAAACAGGGATGGAAACACCATATATTTT CASSLNRDGNTIYF - once TRBJ1-3 TRBV6-5
TGTGCCAGCAGTTTGGCCTGGGGTACGCAGTATTTT CASSLAWGTQYF - - TRBJ2-3 TRBV27
TGCGCCAGCAGCTTGGACGACAGGGCGCTCACTCGGTACACTGAAGCTTTCTTT CASSLDDRALTRYTEAFF TRBD1 - TRBJ1-1 TRBV5-1
TGTGCCAGCAGCTTGGGGTCGATAAGCAATCAGCCCCAGCATTTT CASSLGSISNQPQHF - - TRBJ1-5 TRBV5-6
TGTGCCAGCTCCCGAGAGGGTAACACCGGGGAGCTGTTTTTT CASSREGNTGELFF - - TRBJ2-2 TRBV13
TGTGCCAGCAGTTTAATCGGCGGGAGTGCGAACACCGGGGAGCTGTTTTTT CASSLIGGSANTGELFF TRBD2 - TRBJ2-2 TRBV27
TGTGCCAGCAGTGAATCGAGGGGGCCCAATTCACCCCTCCACTTT CASSESRGPNSPLHF TRBD1 - TRBJ1-6 TRBV25-1
TGTGCCAGCAGCTACCGGACAGAGAATTCACCCCTCCACTTT CASSYRTENSPLHF - - TRBJ1-6 TRBV11-2
TGCGCCAGCAGAAGGTCCCCCGGGACAGGCCCCCAGTTCCAGCAGTTCTTC CASRRSPGTGPQFQQFF TRBD1 - TRBJ2-1 TRBV5-1
TGTGCCAGCTCACCACAAATGAACACTGAAGCTTTCTTT CASSPQMNTEAFF - - TRBJ1-1 TRBV18
TGCGCCAGCAGCGCGCCGGGACTAGCGGGGGCAACGGATGAATTTTCTAGCACAGATACGCAGTATTTT CASSAPGLAGATDEFSSTDTQYF TRBD2 - TRBJ2-3 TRBV5-1
TGCGCCAGCAGCGAACTAGCGGGGGTTGGAAATGAGCAGTTCTTC CASSELAGVGNEQFF TRBD2 - TRBJ2-1 TRBV4-1
TGTGCCAGCAGCTTTACCGGACAATTAGAAGTCAGGGAGCTGTTTTTT CASSFTGQLEVRELFF - - TRBJ2-2 TRBV11-2
TGTGCCAGCAGTGAGGTTGTCAACACCGGGGAGCTGTTTTTT CASSEVVNTGELFF - - TRBJ2-2 TRBV6-5
TGTGCCAGCAGTTTAGGTCCTTTGAACACTGAAGCTTTCTTT CASSLGPLNTEAFF - - TRBJ1-1 TRBV6-5
TGTGCCACCAGCTGGCAAGGTAGGGCATCCAAAAACATTCAGTACTTC CATSWQGRASKNIQYF - - TRBJ2-4 TRBV15
TGTGCCAGCAGTTTGGGCGAATTAAGCACAGATACGCAGTATTTT CASSLGELSTDTQYF - - TRBJ2-3 TRBV27
TGTGCCAGTAGTTTAGGTAATACCGGGGAGCTGTTTTTT CASSLGNTGELFF - - TRBJ2-2 TRBV19